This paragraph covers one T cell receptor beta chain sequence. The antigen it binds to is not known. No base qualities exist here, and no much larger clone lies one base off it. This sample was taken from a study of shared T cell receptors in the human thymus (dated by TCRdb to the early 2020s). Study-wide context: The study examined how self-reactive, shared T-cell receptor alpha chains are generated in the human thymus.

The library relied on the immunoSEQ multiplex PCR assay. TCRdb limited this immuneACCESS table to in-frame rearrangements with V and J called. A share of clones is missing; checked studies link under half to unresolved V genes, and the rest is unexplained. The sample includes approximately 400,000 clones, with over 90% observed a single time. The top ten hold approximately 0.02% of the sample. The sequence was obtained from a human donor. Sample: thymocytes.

The sequenced DNA: TGTGCCAGCAGTGAGGGGCCTGGGAGTTTTCGACCGACCTCCTACGAGCAGTACTTC. Translated, this is CASSEGPGSFRPTSYEQYF. The sequence joins TRBV28 to TRBJ2-7, with the D assignment possibly TRBD1 or TRBD2, given 5 matching bases for each. V is shortened by 5 bases, J by 0 bases, and the region joining them spans 26 bases. Based on the germline V gene, the CDR1 and CDR2 sequences are MDHEN and SYDVKM. Reading from cysteine to phenylalanine, the CDR3 counts 19 amino acids. Only the CDR3 DNA is retained, 57 bases long and in frame from the first base. With all but the CDR3 taken from the reference TRBV28 and TRBJ2-7 genes, the full variable domain is: DVKVTQSSRYLVKRTGEKVFLECVQDMDHENMFWYRQDPGLGLRLIYFSYDVKMKEKGDIPEGYSVSREKKERFSLILESASTNQTSMYLCASSEGPGSFRPTSYEQYFGPGTRLTVT.